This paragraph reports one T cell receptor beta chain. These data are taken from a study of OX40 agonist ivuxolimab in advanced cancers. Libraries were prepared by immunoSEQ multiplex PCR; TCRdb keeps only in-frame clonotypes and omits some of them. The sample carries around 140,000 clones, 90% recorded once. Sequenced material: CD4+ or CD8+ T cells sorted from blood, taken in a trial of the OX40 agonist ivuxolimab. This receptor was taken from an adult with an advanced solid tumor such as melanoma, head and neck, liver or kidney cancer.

The CDR3 DNA reads as TGTGCCAGCAGCCGCCGGGCGGGAGGAGTCACAGATACGCAGTATTTT. It translates to CASSRRAGGVTDTQYF. V and J are TRBV7-6 and TRBJ2-3; 8 nucleotides line up with TRBD2. V shed 5 bases and J 2 bases; nucleotides not matched to a gene: 9. This CDR3 comprises 16 residues. The germline CDR1 and CDR2 sequences are SGHVS and FNYEAQ.